This TCR beta chain derives from a study of cytotoxic CD8 clonotypes in ibrutinib-treated CLL. As for the study in general: Response samples were taken after a median of approximately 11 months on treatment, range 6 to 36. Study results and caveats: Under treatment, the uncommon public clonotypes either contracted or remained stable. A difference in sampling times existed between sustained-remission and progressing patients.

Profiling relied on immunoSEQ multiplex PCR, and the TCRdb table lists in-frame clones only, not all of them. In the table there are some 310,000 clones, approximately 80% of which are singletons. The sample holds a few counts of this clone. Its specificity is unknown. Extraction of approximately 2 micrograms of genomic DNA from cryopreserved PBMCs supplied material for TCR beta libraries. Between the trimmed V and J ends, which lost 2 bases and 5 bases, there was a span of 13 bases. Germline V gives CDR1 SGDLS, CDR2 YYNGEE. CDR3 size: 14 residues. The TCR was taken from a human donor with chronic lymphocytic leukemia. The starting material was PBMCs, obtained before ibrutinib treatment. The chain couples TRBV9 to TRBJ2-5; D not resolved. CDR3 coding DNA: TGTGCCAGCAGCGTCGCGGCGGCCCGGGAGACCCAGTACTTC. Translated: CASSVAAARETQYF.